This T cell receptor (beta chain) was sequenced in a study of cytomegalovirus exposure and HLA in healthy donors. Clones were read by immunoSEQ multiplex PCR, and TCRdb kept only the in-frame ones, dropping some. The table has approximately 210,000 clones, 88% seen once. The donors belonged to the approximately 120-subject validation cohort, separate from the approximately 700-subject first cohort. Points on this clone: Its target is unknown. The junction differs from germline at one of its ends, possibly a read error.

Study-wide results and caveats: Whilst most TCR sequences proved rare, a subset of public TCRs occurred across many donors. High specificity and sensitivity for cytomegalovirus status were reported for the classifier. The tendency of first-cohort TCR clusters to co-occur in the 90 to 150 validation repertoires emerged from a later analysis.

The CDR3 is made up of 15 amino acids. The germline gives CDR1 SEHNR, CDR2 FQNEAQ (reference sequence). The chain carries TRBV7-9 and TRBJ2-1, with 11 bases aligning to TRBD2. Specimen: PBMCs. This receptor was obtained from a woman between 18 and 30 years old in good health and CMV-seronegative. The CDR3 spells CASSVATSGSSEQFF. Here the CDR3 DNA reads TGTGCCAGCAGCGTAGCAACTAGCGGGAGCTCTGAGCAGTTCTTC.